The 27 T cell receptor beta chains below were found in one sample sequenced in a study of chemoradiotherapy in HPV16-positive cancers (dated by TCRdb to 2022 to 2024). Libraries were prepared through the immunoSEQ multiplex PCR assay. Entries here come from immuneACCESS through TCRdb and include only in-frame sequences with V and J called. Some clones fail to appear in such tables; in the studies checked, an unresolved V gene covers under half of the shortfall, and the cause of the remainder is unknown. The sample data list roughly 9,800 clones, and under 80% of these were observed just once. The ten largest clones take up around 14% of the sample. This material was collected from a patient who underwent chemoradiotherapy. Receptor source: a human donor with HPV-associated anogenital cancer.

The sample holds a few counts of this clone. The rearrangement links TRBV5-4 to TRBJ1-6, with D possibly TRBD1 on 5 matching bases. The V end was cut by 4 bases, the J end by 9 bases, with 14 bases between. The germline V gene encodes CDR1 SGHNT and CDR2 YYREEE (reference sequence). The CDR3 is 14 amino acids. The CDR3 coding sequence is TGTGCCAGCAGCCCCCGGGACGGTGGTTCACCCCTCCACTTT. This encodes CASSPRDGGSPLHF.

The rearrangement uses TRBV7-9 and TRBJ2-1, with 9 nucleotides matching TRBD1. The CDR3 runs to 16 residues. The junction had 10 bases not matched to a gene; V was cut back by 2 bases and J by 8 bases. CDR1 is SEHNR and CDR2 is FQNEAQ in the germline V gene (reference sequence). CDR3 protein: CASSLSEDRGRHEQFF. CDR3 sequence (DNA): TGTGCCAGCAGCTTAAGTGAGGACAGGGGACGGCATGAGCAGTTCTTC.

CDR3 loop: CASSQDLFLSTDTQYF. In DNA form, the CDR3 reads TGTGCCAGCAGCCAAGATCTGTTCCTAAGCACAGATACGCAGTATTTT. The J gene is TRBJ2-3, the V gene TRBV4-2; no reliable D call. The length of the CDR3 is 16 residues. The V end was cut by 0 bases, the J end by 0 bases, with 10 bases between. Germline V gene sequence: CDR1 LGHNA, CDR2 YNFKEQ.

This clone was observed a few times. The CDR3 loop is CASSYSYRAKGYTF. The CDR3 DNA reads as TGTGCCAGCAGTTACTCGTATCGGGCAAAAGGCTACACCTTC. This chain uses TRBV6-5 with TRBJ1-2; unclear D gene. V shed 0 bases and J shed 8 bases, with 13 bases lying between them. Germline V lookup: CDR1 MNHEY, CDR2 SVGAGI. There are 14 residues in the CDR3.

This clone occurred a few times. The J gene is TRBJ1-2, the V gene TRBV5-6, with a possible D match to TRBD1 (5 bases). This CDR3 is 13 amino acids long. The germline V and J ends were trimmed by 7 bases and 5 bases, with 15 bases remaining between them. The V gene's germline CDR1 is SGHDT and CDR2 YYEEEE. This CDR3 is CASGTPTDYGYTF. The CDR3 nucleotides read TGTGCCAGCGGAACTCCGACAGATTATGGCTACACCTTC.

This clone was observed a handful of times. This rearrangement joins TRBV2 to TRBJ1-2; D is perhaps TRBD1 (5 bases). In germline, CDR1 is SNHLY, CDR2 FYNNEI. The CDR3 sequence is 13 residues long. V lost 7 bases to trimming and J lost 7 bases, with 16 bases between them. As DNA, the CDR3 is TGTGCCAGCATATGGATTCTGGGGGGTGGCTACACCTTC. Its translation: CASIWILGGGYTF.

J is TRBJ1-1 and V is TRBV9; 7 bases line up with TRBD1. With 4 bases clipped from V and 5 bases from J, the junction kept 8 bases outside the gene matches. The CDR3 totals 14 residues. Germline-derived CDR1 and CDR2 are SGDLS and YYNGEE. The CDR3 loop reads CASSKNTGETEAFF. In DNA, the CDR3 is TGTGCCAGCAGCAAGAATACAGGGGAAACTGAAGCTTTCTTT.

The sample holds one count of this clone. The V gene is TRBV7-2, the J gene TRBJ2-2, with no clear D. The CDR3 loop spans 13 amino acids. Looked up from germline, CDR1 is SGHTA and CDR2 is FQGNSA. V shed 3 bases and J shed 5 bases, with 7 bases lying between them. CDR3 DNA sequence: TGTGCCAGCAGCTTTCTGGGAACCGGGGAGCTGTTTTTT. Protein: CASSFLGTGELFF.

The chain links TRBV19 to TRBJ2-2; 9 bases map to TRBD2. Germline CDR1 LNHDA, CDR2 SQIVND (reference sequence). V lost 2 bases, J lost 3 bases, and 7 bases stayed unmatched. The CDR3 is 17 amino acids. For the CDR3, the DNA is TGTGCCAGTAGTATAAGCCCTAGCGGGGCCTACACCGGGGAGCTGTTTTTT. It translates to CASSISPSGAYTGELFF.

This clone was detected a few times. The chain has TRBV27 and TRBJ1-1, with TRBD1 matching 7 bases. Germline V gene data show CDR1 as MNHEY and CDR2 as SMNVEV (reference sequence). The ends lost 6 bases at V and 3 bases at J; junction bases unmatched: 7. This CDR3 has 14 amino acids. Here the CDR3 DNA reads TGTGCCAGCAGAAGGGACAGTGCGTACACTGAAGCTTTCTTT. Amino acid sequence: CASRRDSAYTEAFF.

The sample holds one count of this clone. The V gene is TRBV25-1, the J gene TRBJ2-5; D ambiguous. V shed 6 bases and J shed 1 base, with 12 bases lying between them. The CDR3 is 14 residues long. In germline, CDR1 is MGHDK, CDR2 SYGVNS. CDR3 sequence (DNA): TGTGCCAGCAGCTTCGCACCCCTCCAAGAGACCCAGTACTTC. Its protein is CASSFAPLQETQYF.

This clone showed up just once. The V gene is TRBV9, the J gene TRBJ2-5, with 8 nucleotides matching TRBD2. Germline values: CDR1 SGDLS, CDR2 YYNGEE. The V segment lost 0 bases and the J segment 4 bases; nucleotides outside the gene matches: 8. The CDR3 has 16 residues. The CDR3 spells CASSVEGSGVGETQYF. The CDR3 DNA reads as TGTGCCAGCAGCGTAGAGGGTAGCGGGGTCGGAGAGACCCAGTACTTC.

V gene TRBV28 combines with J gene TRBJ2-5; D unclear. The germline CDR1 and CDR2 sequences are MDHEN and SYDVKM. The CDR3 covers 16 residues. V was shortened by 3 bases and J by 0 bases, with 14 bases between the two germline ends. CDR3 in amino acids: CASSFLSSRYQETQYF. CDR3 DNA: TGTGCCAGCAGTTTCTTATCGTCCAGGTACCAAGAGACCCAGTACTTC. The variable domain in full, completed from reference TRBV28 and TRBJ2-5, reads DVKVTQSSRYLVKRTGEKVFLECVQDMDHENMFWYRQDPGLGLRLIYFSYDVKMKEKGDIPEGYSVSREKKERFSLILESASTNQTSMYLCASSFLSSRYQETQYFGPGTRLLVL.

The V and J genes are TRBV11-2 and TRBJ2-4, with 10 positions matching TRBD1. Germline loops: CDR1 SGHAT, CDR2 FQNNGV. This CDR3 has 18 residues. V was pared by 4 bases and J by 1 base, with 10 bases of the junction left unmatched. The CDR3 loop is CASSSRRTGGEAKNIQYF. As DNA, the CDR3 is TGTGCCAGCAGCTCCCGGCGGACAGGGGGGGAGGCCAAAAACATTCAGTACTTC.

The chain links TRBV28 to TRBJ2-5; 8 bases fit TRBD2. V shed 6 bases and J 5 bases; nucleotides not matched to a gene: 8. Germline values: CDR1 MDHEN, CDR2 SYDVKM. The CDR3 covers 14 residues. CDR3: CASSPGTRHETQYF. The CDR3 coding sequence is TGTGCCAGCAGCCCCGGGACTAGGCACGAGACCCAGTACTTC.

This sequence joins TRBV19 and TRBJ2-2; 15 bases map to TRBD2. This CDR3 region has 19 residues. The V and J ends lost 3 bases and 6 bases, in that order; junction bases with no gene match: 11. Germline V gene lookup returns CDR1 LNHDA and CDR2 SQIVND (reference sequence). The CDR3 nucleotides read TGTGCCAGTAGTATCCTCCCTGGACTAGCGGGGGGGCTGGCCGGGGAGCTGTTTTTT. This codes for CASSILPGLAGGLAGELFF. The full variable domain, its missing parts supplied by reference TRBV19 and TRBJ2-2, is DGGITQSPKYLFRKEGQNVTLSCEQNLNHDAMYWYRQDPGQGLRLIYYSQIVNDFQKGDIAEGYSVSREKKESFPLTVTSAQKNPTAFYLCASSILPGLAGGLAGELFFGEGSRLTVL.

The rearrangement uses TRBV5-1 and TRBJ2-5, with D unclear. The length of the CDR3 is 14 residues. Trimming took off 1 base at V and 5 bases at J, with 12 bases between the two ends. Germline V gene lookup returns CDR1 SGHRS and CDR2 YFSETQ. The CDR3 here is CASSLSEVGETQYF. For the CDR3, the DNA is TGCGCCAGCAGCTTGTCTGAGGTGGGGGAGACCCAGTACTTC.

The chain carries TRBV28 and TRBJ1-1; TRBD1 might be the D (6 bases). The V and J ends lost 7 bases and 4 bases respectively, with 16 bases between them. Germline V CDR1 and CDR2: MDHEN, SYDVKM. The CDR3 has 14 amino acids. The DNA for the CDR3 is TGTGCCAGCACCTCGACAGGACCGAGCACTGAAGCTTTCTTT. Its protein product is CASTSTGPSTEAFF. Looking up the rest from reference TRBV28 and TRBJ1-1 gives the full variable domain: DVKVTQSSRYLVKRTGEKVFLECVQDMDHENMFWYRQDPGLGLRLIYFSYDVKMKEKGDIPEGYSVSREKKERFSLILESASTNQTSMYLCASTSTGPSTEAFFGQGTRLTVV.

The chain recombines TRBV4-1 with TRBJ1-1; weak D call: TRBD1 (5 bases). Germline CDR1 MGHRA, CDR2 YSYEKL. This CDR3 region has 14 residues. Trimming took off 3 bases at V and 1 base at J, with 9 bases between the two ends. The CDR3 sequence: CASSQQTGNTEAFF. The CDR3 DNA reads TGCGCCAGCAGCCAGCAAACAGGGAACACTGAAGCTTTCTTT.

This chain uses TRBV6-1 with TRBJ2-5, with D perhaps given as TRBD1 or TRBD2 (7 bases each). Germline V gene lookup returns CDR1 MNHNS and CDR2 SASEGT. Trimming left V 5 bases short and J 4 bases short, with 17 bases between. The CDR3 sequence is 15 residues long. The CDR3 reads CASSLRGRGRETQYF. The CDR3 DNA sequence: TGTGCCAGCAGTCTCCGGGGGAGGGGGCGAGAGACCCAGTACTTC.

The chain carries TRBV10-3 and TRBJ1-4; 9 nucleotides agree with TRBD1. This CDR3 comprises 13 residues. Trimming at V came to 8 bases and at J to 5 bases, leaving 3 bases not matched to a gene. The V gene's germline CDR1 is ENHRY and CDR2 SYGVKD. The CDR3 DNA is TGTGCCATCTCCGACAGGGGGAATGAAAAACTGTTTTTT. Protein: CAISDRGNEKLFF.

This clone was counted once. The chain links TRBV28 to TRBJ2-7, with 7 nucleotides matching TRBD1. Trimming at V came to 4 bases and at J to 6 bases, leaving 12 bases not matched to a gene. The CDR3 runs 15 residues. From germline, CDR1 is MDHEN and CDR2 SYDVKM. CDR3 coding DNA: TGTGCCAGCAGTTCCTCCCGGACAGGAATCGGCGAGCAGTACTTC. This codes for CASSSSRTGIGEQYF. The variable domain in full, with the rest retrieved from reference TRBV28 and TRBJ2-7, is DVKVTQSSRYLVKRTGEKVFLECVQDMDHENMFWYRQDPGLGLRLIYFSYDVKMKEKGDIPEGYSVSREKKERFSLILESASTNQTSMYLCASSSSRTGIGEQYFGPGTRLTVT.

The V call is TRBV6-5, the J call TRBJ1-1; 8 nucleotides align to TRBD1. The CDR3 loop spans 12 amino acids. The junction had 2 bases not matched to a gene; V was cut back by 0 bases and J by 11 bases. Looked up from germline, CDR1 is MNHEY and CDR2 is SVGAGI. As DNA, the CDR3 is TGTGCCAGCAGTTACTCGGGGGACAGGGCTTTCTTT. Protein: CASSYSGDRAFF.

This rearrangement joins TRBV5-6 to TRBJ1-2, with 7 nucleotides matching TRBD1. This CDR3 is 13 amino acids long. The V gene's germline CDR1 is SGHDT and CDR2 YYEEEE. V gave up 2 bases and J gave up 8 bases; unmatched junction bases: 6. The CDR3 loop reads CASSFLQGGGYTF. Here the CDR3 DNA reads TGTGCCAGCAGCTTTTTGCAGGGGGGCGGCTACACCTTC.

The CDR3 DNA follows: TGCGCCAGCAGCATGACCTGGGCGCCGACAGGGGAGCACTATGGCTACACCTTC. It yields the protein CASSMTWAPTGEHYGYTF. This chain uses TRBV5-1 with TRBJ1-2; TRBD1 agrees at 8 bases. The ends lost 4 bases at V and 3 bases at J; junction bases unmatched: 17. Germline V lookup: CDR1 SGHRS, CDR2 YFSETQ. This CDR3 region has 18 residues.

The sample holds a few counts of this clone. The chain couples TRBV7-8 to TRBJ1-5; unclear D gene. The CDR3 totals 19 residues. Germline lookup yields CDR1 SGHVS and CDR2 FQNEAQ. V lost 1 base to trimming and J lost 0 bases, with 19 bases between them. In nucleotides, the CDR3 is TGTGCCAGCAGCTTAGTAGTTTGGGCAGGCACTTATAGCAATCAGCCCCAGCATTTT. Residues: CASSLVVWAGTYSNQPQHF. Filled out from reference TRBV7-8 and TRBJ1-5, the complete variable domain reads GAGVSQSPRYKVAKRGQDVALRCDPISGHVSLFWYQQALGQGPEFLTYFQNEAQLDKSGLPSDRFFAERPEGSVSTLKIQRTQQEDSAVYLCASSLVVWAGTYSNQPQHFGDGTRLSIL.

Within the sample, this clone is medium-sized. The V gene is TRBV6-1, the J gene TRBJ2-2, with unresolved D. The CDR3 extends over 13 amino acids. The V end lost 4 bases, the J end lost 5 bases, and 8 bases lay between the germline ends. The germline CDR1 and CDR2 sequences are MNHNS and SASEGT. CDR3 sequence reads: CASSVTVTGELFF. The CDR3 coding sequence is TGTGCCAGCAGTGTAACAGTAACCGGGGAGCTGTTTTTT.